The next 2 T cell receptor beta chains were all read from a single sample in a study of response to subunit inactivated influenza vaccine. Using its own MiXCR run on the RT-PCR reads, TCRdb lists one record per CDR3 protein. This repertoire shows 650,000 or so distinct CDR3 sequences, around 15% found once; its top ten account for 6% to 9.5%. The input for sequencing was PBMCs from blood, taken roughly 15 days before vaccination. Receptors were obtained from a man in his fifties or sixties who received an inactivated influenza vaccine.

This clonotype showed up just a few times. CDR3 in amino acids: CAISESWTGGFYGYTF. The DNA of the CDR3 is TGTGCCATCAGTGAGTCGTGGACAGGGGGCTTCTATGGCTACACCTTC. The V call is TRBV10-3, the J call TRBJ1-2, with 11 positions matching TRBD1. The CDR3 has 16 amino acids. Trimming removed 0 bases from V and 4 bases from J; junction bases left unmatched: 4. Per germline, CDR1 ENHRY and CDR2 SYGVKD.

On this clonotype: As the CDR3 is not closed by the conserved phenylalanine or tryptophan, this likely results from a read error. V gene TRBV15 combines with J gene TRBJ2-1; D unresolved. Trimming shortened V by 1 base and J by 6 bases, and 7 bases separated the two germline ends. Germline-derived CDR1 and CDR2 are LNHNV and YYDKDF (reference sequence). This CDR3 contains 13 residues. CDR3 nucleotide sequence: TGTGCCACCAGCAGAGTCAACAGCAATGAGCAGTTCCTC. It codes for CATSRVNSNEQFL.